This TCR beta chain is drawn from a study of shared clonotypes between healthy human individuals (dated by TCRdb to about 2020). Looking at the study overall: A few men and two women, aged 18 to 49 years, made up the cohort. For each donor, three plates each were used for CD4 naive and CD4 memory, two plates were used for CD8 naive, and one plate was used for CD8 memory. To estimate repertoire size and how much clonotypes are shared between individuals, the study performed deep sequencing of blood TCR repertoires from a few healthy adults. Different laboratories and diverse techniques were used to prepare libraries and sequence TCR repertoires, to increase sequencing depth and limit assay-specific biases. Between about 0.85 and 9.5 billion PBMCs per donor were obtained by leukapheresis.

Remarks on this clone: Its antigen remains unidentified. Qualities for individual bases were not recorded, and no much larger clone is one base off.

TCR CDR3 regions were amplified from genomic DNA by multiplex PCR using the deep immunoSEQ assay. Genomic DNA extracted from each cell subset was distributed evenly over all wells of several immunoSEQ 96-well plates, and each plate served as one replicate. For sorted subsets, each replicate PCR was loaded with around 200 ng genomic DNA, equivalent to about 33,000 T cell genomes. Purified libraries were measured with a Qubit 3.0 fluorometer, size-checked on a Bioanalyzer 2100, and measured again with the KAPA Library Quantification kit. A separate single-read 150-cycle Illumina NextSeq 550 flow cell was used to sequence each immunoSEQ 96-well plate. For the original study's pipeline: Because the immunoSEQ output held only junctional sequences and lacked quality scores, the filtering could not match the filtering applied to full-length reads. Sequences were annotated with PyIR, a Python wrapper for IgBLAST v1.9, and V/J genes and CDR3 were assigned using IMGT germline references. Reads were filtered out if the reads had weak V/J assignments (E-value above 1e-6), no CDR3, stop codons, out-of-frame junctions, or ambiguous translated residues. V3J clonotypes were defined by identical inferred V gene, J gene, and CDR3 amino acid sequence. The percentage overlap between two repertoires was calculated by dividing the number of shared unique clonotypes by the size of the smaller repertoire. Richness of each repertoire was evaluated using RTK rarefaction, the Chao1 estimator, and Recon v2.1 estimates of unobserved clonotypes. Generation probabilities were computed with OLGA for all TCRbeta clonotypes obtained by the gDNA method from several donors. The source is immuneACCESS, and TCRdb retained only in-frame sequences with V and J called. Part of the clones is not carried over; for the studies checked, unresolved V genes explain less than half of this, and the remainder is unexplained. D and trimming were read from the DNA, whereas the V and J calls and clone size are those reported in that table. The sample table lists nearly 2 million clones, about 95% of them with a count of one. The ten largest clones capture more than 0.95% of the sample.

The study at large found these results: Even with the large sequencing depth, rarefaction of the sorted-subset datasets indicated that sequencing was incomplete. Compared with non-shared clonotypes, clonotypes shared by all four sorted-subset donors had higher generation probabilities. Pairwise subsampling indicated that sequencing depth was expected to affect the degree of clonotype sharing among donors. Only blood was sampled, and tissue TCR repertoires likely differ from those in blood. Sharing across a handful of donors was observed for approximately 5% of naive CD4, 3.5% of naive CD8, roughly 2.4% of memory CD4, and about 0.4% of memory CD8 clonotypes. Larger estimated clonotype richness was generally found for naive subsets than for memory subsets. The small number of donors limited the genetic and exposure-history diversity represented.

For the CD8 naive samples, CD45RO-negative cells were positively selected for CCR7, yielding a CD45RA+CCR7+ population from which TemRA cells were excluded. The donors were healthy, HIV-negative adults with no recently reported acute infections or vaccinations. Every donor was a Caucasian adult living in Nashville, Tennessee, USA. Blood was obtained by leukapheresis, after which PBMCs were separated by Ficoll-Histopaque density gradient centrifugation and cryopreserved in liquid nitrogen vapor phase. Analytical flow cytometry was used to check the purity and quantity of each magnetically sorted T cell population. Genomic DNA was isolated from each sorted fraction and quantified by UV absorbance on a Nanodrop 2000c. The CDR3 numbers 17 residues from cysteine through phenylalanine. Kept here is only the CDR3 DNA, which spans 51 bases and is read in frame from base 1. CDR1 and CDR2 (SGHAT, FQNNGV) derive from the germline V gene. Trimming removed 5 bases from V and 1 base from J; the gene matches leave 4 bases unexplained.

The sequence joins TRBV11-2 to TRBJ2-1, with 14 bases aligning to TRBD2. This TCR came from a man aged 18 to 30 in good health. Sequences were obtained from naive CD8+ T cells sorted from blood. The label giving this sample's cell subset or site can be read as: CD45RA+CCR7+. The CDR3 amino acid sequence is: CASSPGTSGRSYNEQFF. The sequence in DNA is TGTGCCAGCAGCCCCGGGACTAGCGGGAGATCCTACAATGAGCAGTTCTTC. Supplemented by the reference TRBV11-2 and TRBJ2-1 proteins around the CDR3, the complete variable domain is EAGVAQSPRYKIIEKRQSVAFWCNPISGHATLYWYQQILGQGPKLLIQFQNNGVVDDSQLPKDRFSAERLKGVDSTLKIQPAKLEDSAVYLCASSPGTSGRSYNEQFFGPGTRLTVL.